The 27 T cell receptor beta chains below were found in one sample sequenced in a study of blood T cell repertoires in COVID-19. Some clones are missing from TCRdb's copy, which holds only in-frame ones; the method was immunoSEQ multiplex PCR. The table has roughly 44,000 clones, 85% to 90% seen once; the top ten hold 10% to 15%. The sample was peripheral blood. The origin of the receptors is a man older than 75 with acute or convalescent COVID-19.

A single count supports this clone. The gene calls are TRBV6-2 or TRBV6-3 and TRBJ2-1, with a tentative D call TRBD1 (6 bases). V shed 6 bases and J shed 2 bases, with 14 bases lying between them. Germline CDR1 and CDR2: MNHEY and SVGEGT. The CDR3 has 15 amino acids. For the CDR3, the DNA is TGTGCCAGCAGCCCCTACCGGGACACCTACAATGAGCAGTTCTTC. Its protein is CASSPYRDTYNEQFF.

The chain uses TRBV24-1 and TRBJ1-3; D remains ambiguous. The CDR3 runs 16 residues. Germline V lookup: CDR1 KGHDR, CDR2 SFDVKD. Trimming took 3 bases from V and 4 from J, leaving 15 bases between them. CDR3 protein: CATSDPRSGFGNTIYF. The CDR3, as DNA: TGTGCCACCAGTGATCCCCGCTCGGGGTTCGGAAACACCATATATTTT.

This clone appeared once. V usage is TRBV5-4 and J usage is TRBJ2-7; D gene unclear. V dropped 4 bases and J dropped 0 bases, with 14 bases sitting between them. Germline CDR1 is SGHNT and CDR2 is YYREEE (reference sequence). There are 15 residues in the CDR3. CDR3: CASSLLGSSSYEQYF. The DNA for the CDR3 is TGTGCCAGCAGCCTTCTCGGTTCCTCCTCCTACGAGCAGTACTTC.

The J gene is TRBJ1-5, the V gene TRBV5-1, with 8 nucleotides matching TRBD1. The ends lost 4 bases at V and 3 bases at J; junction bases unmatched: 6. This CDR3 has 15 amino acids. The germline V gene has CDR1 SGHRS and CDR2 YFSETQ. CDR3 in DNA: TGCGCCAGCAGCCCCGGACAGGGCATCAATCAGCCCCAGCATTTT. This codes for CASSPGQGINQPQHF.

The rearrangement links TRBV28 to TRBJ2-1; possible D gene TRBD1, 6 bases. V was pared by 6 bases and J by 8 bases, with 20 bases between. CDR1 is MDHEN, CDR2 SYDVKM, per germline. The CDR3 spans 15 residues. CDR3 sequence reads: CASRYSQGMSDEQFF. In DNA form, the CDR3 reads TGTGCCAGCAGGTACTCCCAGGGGATGTCGGATGAGCAGTTCTTC.

This clone was seen just once. V gene TRBV7-9 combines with J gene TRBJ1-4; 8 bases match TRBD1. J gave up 8 bases and V 5 bases, and 7 bases lay outside the gene matches. The germline gives CDR1 SEHNR, CDR2 FQNEAQ (reference sequence). The CDR3 is made up of 14 amino acids. The DNA of the CDR3 is TGTGCCAGCAGCCAGGGGACAGGCCAAGAAAAACTGTTTTTT. Translated, it gives CASSQGTGQEKLFF.

The chain employs TRBV24-1 and TRBJ2-6, with D tentatively TRBD1 (6 bases). Germline loops: CDR1 KGHDR, CDR2 SFDVKD. This CDR3 has 17 amino acids. The V end lost 4 bases, the J end lost 0 bases, and 12 bases lay between the germline ends. The CDR3 DNA sequence: TGTGCCACCAGTGACACGGGACAATTCTCTGGGGCCAACGTCCTGACTTTC. Translated: CATSDTGQFSGANVLTF.

This clone was observed a single time. The chain uses TRBV15 and TRBJ1-6, with D unresolved. The V gene's germline CDR1 is LNHNV and CDR2 YYDKDF (reference sequence). The ends were cut back, 0 bases at V and 10 bases at J, with 13 bases in the middle. This CDR3 region has 15 residues. The CDR3 nucleotides read TGTGCCACCAGCAGAGATCGGGCAGGAGGATCACCCCTCCACTTT. This codes for CATSRDRAGGSPLHF.

The gene calls are TRBV6-4 and TRBJ2-1, with 10 bases aligning to TRBD1. V shed 6 bases, J shed 7 bases, and the junction held 6 bases outside the gene matches. Germline values: CDR1 MRHNA, CDR2 SNTAGT. This CDR3 has 14 amino acids. The CDR3 nucleotides read TGTGCCAGCAGAAGGGACAGGGGAGGTAATGAGCAGTTCTTC. It codes for CASRRDRGGNEQFF.

This chain links TRBV18 with TRBJ1-3, with D uncertain. This CDR3 spans 16 amino acids. Germline V gene data show CDR1 as KGHSH and CDR2 as LQKENI. With 0 bases removed from V and 3 bases from J, the gap between germline ends came to 12 bases. CDR3 in amino acids: CASSPPRGGLGNTIYF. CDR3 coding DNA: TGTGCCAGCTCACCACCACGGGGAGGCCTTGGAAACACCATATATTTT. Combining the CDR3 with reference TRBV18 and TRBJ1-3 gives the whole variable domain NAGVMQNPRHLVRRRGQEARLRCSPMKGHSHVYWYRQLPEEGLKFMVYLQKENIIDESGMPKERFSAEFPKEGPSILRIQQVVRGDSAAYFCASSPPRGGLGNTIYFGEGSWLTVV.

The chain combines TRBV15 with TRBJ2-1; TRBD2 agrees at 11 bases. CDR3 length: 15 amino acids. The V gene end was trimmed by 5 bases and the J gene end by 4 bases; junction bases not matched to a gene: 4. The germline V gene encodes CDR1 LNHNV and CDR2 YYDKDF (reference sequence). CDR3 nucleotide sequence: TGTGCCACCAGCGAACGACTAGCGGGGTACAATGAGCAGTTCTTC. Amino acid sequence: CATSERLAGYNEQFF.

V and J are TRBV9 and TRBJ1-1, with D possibly matching TRBD1 (6 bases). The V gene lost 5 bases and the J gene lost 1 base, with 18 bases spanning the gap. This CDR3 comprises 16 residues. Germline V CDR1 and CDR2: SGDLS, YYNGEE. As DNA, the CDR3 is TGTGCCAGCAGTCTCCGGGACATCGGAACGAACACTGAAGCTTTCTTT. It codes for CASSLRDIGTNTEAFF.

This clone was seen a single time. As DNA, the CDR3 is TGTGCCAGCAGCAGCAGGGTATTAGAGACCCAGTACTTC. This encodes CASSSRVLETQYF. V is TRBV2 and J is TRBJ2-5; the D gene is possibly TRBD1 (5 bases). Germline CDR1 is SNHLY and CDR2 is FYNNEI. V was shortened by 6 bases and J by 4 bases, with 12 bases between the two germline ends. The CDR3 is 13 amino acids.

The rearrangement uses TRBV30 and TRBJ2-3, with 9 bases fitting TRBD2. Trimming at V came to 0 bases and at J to 0 bases, leaving 7 bases not matched to a gene. The CDR3 covers 17 residues. Germline V gene lookup returns CDR1 GTSNPN and CDR2 SVGIG (reference sequence). CDR3 DNA sequence: TGTGCCTGGAGTGTGGGGAGACTAGCGGCTAGCACAGATACGCAGTATTTT. As protein: CAWSVGRLAASTDTQYF.

This sequence joins TRBV29-1 and TRBJ2-7; D is possibly TRBD2 (6 bases). CDR3 size: 13 residues. Germline V gene lookup returns CDR1 SQVTM and CDR2 ANQGSEA. V lost 7 bases and J 2 bases, leaving 15 bases between the germline ends. DNA for the CDR3: TGCAGCGGCCAACATGGAGGGACCTACGAGCAGTACTTC. It specifies CSGQHGGTYEQYF.

The chain joins TRBV2 to TRBJ1-2; TRBD1 matches at 9 bases. CDR3 size: 13 residues. Germline CDR1 SNHLY, CDR2 FYNNEI. V lost 6 bases and J lost 4; bases outside the gene matches: 3. The DNA of the CDR3 is TGTGCCAGCAGCGGGGACAGGGTCTATGGCTACACCTTC. This encodes CASSGDRVYGYTF.

The chain links TRBV6-6 to TRBJ1-5; D is possibly TRBD1 (6 bases). This CDR3 has 15 amino acids. Germline V gene data show CDR1 as MNHNY and CDR2 as SVGAGI (reference sequence). Trimming removed 5 bases from V and 0 bases from J, with 11 bases in between. As DNA, the CDR3 is TGTGCCAGCAGTGACACAGGGAATAGCAATCAGCCCCAGCATTTT. Protein: CASSDTGNSNQPQHF.

The V and J genes are TRBV2 and TRBJ1-1, with TRBD1 identical over 7 bases. After removal of 3 bases from V and 0 bases from J, the junction contained 1 base not matched to a gene. CDR1 and CDR2 (germline): SNHLY, FYNNEI. The CDR3 sequence is 14 residues long. The CDR3 is CASSETGMNTEAFF. The CDR3 DNA sequence: TGTGCCAGCAGTGAGACAGGGATGAACACTGAAGCTTTCTTT.

The CDR3 sequence is CASSRGEKLFF. DNA of the CDR3: TGTGCCAGCAGTCGAGGGGAAAAACTGTTTTTT. The gene calls are TRBV27 and TRBJ1-4; D gene ambiguous. V was pared by 5 bases and J by 8 bases, with 6 bases between. CDR1 and CDR2 from the germline V gene are MNHEY and SMNVEV (reference sequence). The CDR3 is 11 amino acids.

This clone appeared a few times. The chain uses TRBV19 and TRBJ1-5; possible D gene TRBD1, 6 bases. The CDR3 runs to 15 residues. Trimming removed 6 bases at V and 1 base at J, with 13 bases between. Germline loops: CDR1 LNHDA, CDR2 SQIVND (reference sequence). In DNA, the CDR3 is TGTGCCAGTAGAACGACAGGTCCCAGCAATCAGCCCCAGCATTTT. Translating it yields CASRTTGPSNQPQHF.

V gene TRBV6-1 combines with J gene TRBJ2-7; TRBD1 aligns across 9 bases. V lost 2 bases and J lost 6; bases outside the gene matches: 5. Germline-derived CDR1 and CDR2 are MNHNS and SASEGT. There are 14 residues in the CDR3. The CDR3 region is CASSEIGTGPEQYF. The CDR3 nucleotides are TGTGCCAGCAGTGAAATCGGGACAGGGCCCGAGCAGTACTTC.

The J gene is TRBJ1-1, the V gene TRBV3-1 (or the pseudogene TRBV3-2), with a weak D call TRBD1 (6 bases). The CDR3 runs to 14 residues. The V gene's germline CDR1 is LGHDT and CDR2 YNNKEL (reference sequence). Trimming stripped 5 bases from V and 1 base from J, with 11 bases between. The CDR3 bases are TGTGCCAGCAGCACCGGGACAAGGAACACTGAAGCTTTCTTT. Protein product: CASSTGTRNTEAFF.

The genes are TRBV11-3 and TRBJ2-7; the D gene is possibly TRBD2 (6 bases). V was shortened by 0 bases and J by 2 bases, with 11 bases between the two germline ends. Germline assignment: CDR1 SGHNT and CDR2 YENEEA. The length of the CDR3 is 15 residues. Here the CDR3 DNA reads TGTGCCAGCAGCTTAGACCAGGGAGGTACCTACGAGCAGTACTTC. The encoded protein is CASSLDQGGTYEQYF.

The chain is built from TRBV29-1 and TRBJ2-1; D is perhaps TRBD1 (6 bases). Trimming cost V 4 bases and J 1 base, with 8 bases left between them. CDR1 SQVTM and CDR2 ANQGSEA come from the germline V gene. CDR3 length: 13 residues. The CDR3 region is CSVGQGSYNEQFF. The CDR3 region has the DNA TGCAGCGTTGGCCAGGGGTCCTACAATGAGCAGTTCTTC.

This chain joins TRBV7-2 and TRBJ2-5; D is perhaps TRBD2 (5 bases). V shed 5 bases and J shed 7 bases, with 14 bases lying between them. CDR1 and CDR2 from the germline V gene are SGHTA and FQGNSA. The CDR3 totals 13 residues. CDR3 residues: CASSVGPRGTQYF. CDR3 nucleotides: TGTGCCAGCAGCGTGGGCCCTCGGGGGACCCAGTACTTC.

A single count supports this clone. This rearrangement joins TRBV28 to TRBJ2-6, with D possibly TRBD2 on 5 matching bases. Deletions cut 2 bases from V and 1 base from J, with 6 bases between. Germline values: CDR1 MDHEN, CDR2 SYDVKM. The CDR3 has 15 amino acids. The CDR3 nucleotides are TGTGCCAGCAGTTTAACGGGGTCTGGGGCCAACGTCCTGACTTTC. Its protein is CASSLTGSGANVLTF.

V gene TRBV10-3 combines with J gene TRBJ1-2; 10 nucleotides line up with TRBD1. After removal of 6 bases from V and 4 bases from J, the junction contained 8 bases not matched to a gene. The CDR3 spans 15 residues. Germline V gives CDR1 ENHRY, CDR2 SYGVKD. CDR3 nucleotides: TGTGCCATCAGCAGACAGGGGGCGGTGTCCTATGGCTACACCTTC. This encodes CAISRQGAVSYGYTF.